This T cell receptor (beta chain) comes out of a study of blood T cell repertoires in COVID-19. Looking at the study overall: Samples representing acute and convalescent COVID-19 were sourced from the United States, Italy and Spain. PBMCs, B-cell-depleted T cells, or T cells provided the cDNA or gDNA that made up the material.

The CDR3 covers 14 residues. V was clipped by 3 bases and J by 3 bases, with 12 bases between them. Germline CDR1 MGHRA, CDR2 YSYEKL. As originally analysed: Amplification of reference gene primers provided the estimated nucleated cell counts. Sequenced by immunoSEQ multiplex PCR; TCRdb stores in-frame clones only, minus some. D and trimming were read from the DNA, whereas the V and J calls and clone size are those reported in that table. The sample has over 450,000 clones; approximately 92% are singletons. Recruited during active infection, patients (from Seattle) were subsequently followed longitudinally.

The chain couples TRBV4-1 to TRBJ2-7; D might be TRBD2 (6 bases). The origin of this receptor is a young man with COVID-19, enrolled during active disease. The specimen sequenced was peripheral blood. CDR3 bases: TGCGCCAGCAGCCAGCCGGGACTTATCTACGAGCAGTACTTC. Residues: CASSQPGLIYEQYF.